A selection of T cell receptor beta chains follows, all from one sample in a study of OX40 agonist ivuxolimab in advanced cancers. Here immunoSEQ multiplex PCR was the method, and the copy in TCRdb shows in-frame clones only, minus some. In the table there are over 65,000 clones, 92% of which are singletons. The sequences come from CD4+ or CD8+ T cells sorted from blood, collected in a trial of the OX40 agonist ivuxolimab. The receptors here all came from an adult with an advanced solid tumor such as melanoma, head and neck, liver or kidney cancer. Both conserved end residues are trimmed from each CDR3.

TRBV27 ASSPRQFNQPQH
TRBV30 AWNRMGRGRYEQY
TRBV27 ASSLGGIPNYGYT
TRBV6-6 ASSPGTSYGETQY
TRBV7-3 ASSAPGTEEKLF
TRBV11-2 ASSYGTGPNTIY
TRBV27 ASSYGTGNQPQH
TRBV19 ASSMGAGVTDTQY
TRBV15 ATSRDLDGPPHEQY
TRBV5-6 ASSTGTGLKQF
TRBV7-2 ASSSQGTPYEQY
TRBV7-6 ASSLESGGNTEAF
TRBV4-1 ASSQEIGTGGSPLH
TRBV4-2 ASSQPDDLGTEAF
TRBV7-9 ASSLAQSGGDT
TRBV4-1 ASSQEIVSSYEQY
TRBV2 ASSFWGRQETQY
TRBV5-6 ASSRAMRGSTDTQY
TRBV4-1 ASSQLTETDTQY
TRBV7-9 ASSLDEQY
TRBV10-2 ASNHPGTAEEQY
TRBV7-3 ASSLKRGPGELF
TRBV5-1 ASSSYRQGAYYGYT
TRBV12-5 ASGYTGGAPPLH
TRBV27 ASKVTGSSYEKLF
TRBV29-1 SVDLLAGGLGEQF
TRBV7-2 ASSPGASGGSTTQY
TRBV2 ASSLPGRGETQY
TRBV7-2 ASSLALNTGELF
TRBV7-9 ASSHPSGTEGEQY
TRBV19 ASSPGNIPLH
TRBV9 ASSEGAGNSPLH
TRBV6-6 ASSYEGPNKETQY
TRBV9 ASSVEGLTSGSYEQY
TRBV11-2 ASSLETSGSYYNEQF
TRBV9 ASSAGRGALRDEQF
TRBV5-1 ASSLEPGLTNSPLH
TRBV13 ASSLGLTPTSQY
TRBV6-5 ASSYSLGYEQY
TRBV19 ASSISVSYEQY
TRBV6-1 ASSEAEPRAGNTIY
TRBV7-9 ASSLGTGTSYNEQF
TRBV30 AWSVGRGGYEQY
TRBV15 ATSRPQGPSGNTIY
TRBV9 ASSDRDSLTDTQY
TRBV5-6 ASSLGQGPAEQF
TRBV27 ASRRQGWGEAF
TRBV15 ATSRTQINTGELF
TRBV15 ATNPGQGPLNIQY
TRBV10-3 AIATFSGETYEQY
TRBV19 ASTPKFGQPPYEQY
TRBV9 ASSVARTGVQY